This passage covers 8 T cell receptor beta chains from one sample sequenced in a study of patients and donors after allogeneic stem cell transplantation. In TCRdb, the RT-PCR reads were re-called with MiXCR into one record per CDR3 protein. Found here are 900,000 to 1,000,000 distinct CDR3 sequences, roughly 18% of them singletons; the top ten hold 5% to 6.5%. The specimen was blood, either unsorted or a sorted T cell fraction (not recorded which). The receptor set was obtained from a human donor who was either an allogeneic HSCT recipient or a stem cell or donor lymphocyte infusion donor (not recorded which). It is not recorded whose cells these are; they may come from a transplant donor.

This clonotype was seen a handful of times. The chain carries TRBV27 and TRBJ1-4; D gene unclear. Germline V gene sequence: CDR1 MNHEY, CDR2 SMNVEV (reference sequence). This CDR3 has 11 amino acids. Trimming pared 6 bases from V and 8 bases from J, leaving 7 bases between. The CDR3 reads CASRMGEKLFF. The CDR3 DNA reads TGTGCCAGCAGGATGGGGGAAAAACTGTTTTTT.

The V gene is TRBV5-6, the J gene TRBJ2-3, with 12 nucleotides matching TRBD2. The CDR3 has 17 amino acids. Germline V gene data show CDR1 as SGHDT and CDR2 as YYEEEE. V was clipped by 2 bases and J by 1 base; unmatched bases: 5. The CDR3 sequence is CASSFLAGGLGTDTQYF. The DNA for the CDR3 is TGTGCCAGCAGCTTTCTAGCGGGGGGGCTGGGCACAGATACGCAGTATTTT.

This clonotype has just a few counts. The chain couples TRBV20-1 to TRBJ2-3, with 12 bases matching TRBD2. Germline CDR1 and CDR2: DFQATT and SNEGSKA (reference sequence). This CDR3 is built from 15 residues. Trimming at V came to 6 bases and at J to 5 bases, leaving 9 bases not matched to a gene. CDR3 nucleotides: TGCAGTGCAGACCGACTAGCGGGGGATAAAGATACGCAGTATTTT. Residues: CSADRLAGDKDTQYF.

The V and J genes are TRBV4-3 and TRBJ1-2; D is unclear. With 0 bases removed from V and 0 bases from J, the gap between germline ends came to 8 bases. Germline loops: CDR1 LGHNA, CDR2 YSLEER. The CDR3 contains 15 residues. CDR3 DNA sequence: TGCGCCAGCAGCCAAGAGGCAGGAACTAACTATGGCTACACCTTC. It is translated as CASSQEAGTNYGYTF.

This chain uses TRBV11-2 with TRBJ2-3, with TRBD1 matching over 9 bases. Germline-derived CDR1 and CDR2 are SGHAT and FQNNGV. This CDR3 comprises 18 residues. Trimming at V came to 3 bases and at J to 3 bases, leaving 13 bases not matched to a gene. DNA of the CDR3: TGTGCCAGCAGCTTGACACTGAGGACAGGGGCGACTACAGATACGCAGTATTTT. Amino acid sequence: CASSLTLRTGATTDTQYF.

This rearrangement joins TRBV14 to TRBJ2-4; possibly TRBD2 for D (5 bases). Trimming pared 0 bases from V and 10 bases from J, leaving 7 bases between. The length of the CDR3 is 12 residues. Germline V CDR1 and CDR2: SGHDN, FVKESK. In DNA, the CDR3 is TGTGCCAGCAGCCAAGATAGGAGGATTCAGTACTTC. Its protein product is CASSQDRRIQYF.

This chain uses TRBV20-1 with TRBJ2-1; 12 bases map to TRBD2. This CDR3 is built from 15 residues. In germline, CDR1 is DFQATT, CDR2 SNEGSKA (reference sequence). V lost 0 bases, J lost 8 bases, and 5 bases stayed unmatched. The chain's CDR3 is CSARDSTSGSHEQFF. In DNA, the CDR3 is TGCAGTGCTAGAGATTCGACTAGCGGGAGTCATGAGCAGTTCTTC.

J is TRBJ1-1 and V is TRBV29-1; the D gene is possibly TRBD1 (5 bases). The V end lost 0 bases, the J end lost 7 bases, and 15 bases lay between the germline ends. The germline V gene encodes CDR1 SQVTM and CDR2 ANQGSEA. There are 14 residues in the CDR3. CDR3 coding DNA: TGCAGCGTTGAAGAGGGGCAAGGGGTCGGTGAAGCTTTCTTT. Translated: CSVEEGQGVGEAFF.